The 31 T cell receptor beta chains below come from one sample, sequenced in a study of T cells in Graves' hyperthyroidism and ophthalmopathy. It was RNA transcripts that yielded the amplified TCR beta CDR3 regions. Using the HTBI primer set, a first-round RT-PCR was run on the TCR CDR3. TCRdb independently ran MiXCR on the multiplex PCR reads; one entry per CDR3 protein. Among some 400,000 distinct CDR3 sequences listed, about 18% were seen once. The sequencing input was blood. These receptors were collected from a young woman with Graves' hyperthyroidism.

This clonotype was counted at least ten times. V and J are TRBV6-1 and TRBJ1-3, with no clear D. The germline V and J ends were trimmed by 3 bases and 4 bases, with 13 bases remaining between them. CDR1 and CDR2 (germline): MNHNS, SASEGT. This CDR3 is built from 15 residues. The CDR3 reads CASSDLAGDGNTIYF. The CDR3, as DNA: TGTGCCAGCAGTGATCTGGCAGGCGACGGAAACACCATATATTTT.

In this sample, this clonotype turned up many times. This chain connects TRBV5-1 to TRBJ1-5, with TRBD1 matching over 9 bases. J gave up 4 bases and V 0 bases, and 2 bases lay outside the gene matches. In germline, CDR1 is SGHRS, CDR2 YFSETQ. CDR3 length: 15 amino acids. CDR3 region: CASSLAGQGNQPQHF. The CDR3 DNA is TGCGCCAGCAGCTTGGCTGGACAGGGGAATCAGCCCCAGCATTTT.

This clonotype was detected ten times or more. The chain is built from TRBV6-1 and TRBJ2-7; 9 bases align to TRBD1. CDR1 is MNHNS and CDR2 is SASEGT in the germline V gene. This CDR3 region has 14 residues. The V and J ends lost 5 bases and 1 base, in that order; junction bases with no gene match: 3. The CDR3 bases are TGTGCCAGCAGTAAGGGACAGGGTTCCTACGAGCAGTACTTC. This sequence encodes CASSKGQGSYEQYF.

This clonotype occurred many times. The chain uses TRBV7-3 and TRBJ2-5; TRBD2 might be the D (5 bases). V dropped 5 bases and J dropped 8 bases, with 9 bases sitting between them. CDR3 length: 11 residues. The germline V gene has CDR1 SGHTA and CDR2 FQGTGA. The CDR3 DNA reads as TGTGCCAGCAGCCCAGGAGGAACCCAGTACTTC. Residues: CASSPGGTQYF. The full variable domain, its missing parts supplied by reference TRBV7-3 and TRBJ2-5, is GAGVSQTPSNKVTEKGKYVELRCDPISGHTALYWYRQSLGQGPEFLIYFQGTGAADDSGLPNDRFFAVRPEGSVSTLKIQRTERGDSAVYLCASSPGGTQYFGPGTRLLVL.

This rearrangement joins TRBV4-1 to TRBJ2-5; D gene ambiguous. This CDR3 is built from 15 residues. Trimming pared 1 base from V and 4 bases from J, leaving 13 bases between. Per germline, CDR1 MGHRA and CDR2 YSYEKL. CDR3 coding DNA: TGCGCCAGCAGCCAAGGTCGGAGTGTCGTAGAGACCCAGTACTTC. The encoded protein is CASSQGRSVVETQYF.

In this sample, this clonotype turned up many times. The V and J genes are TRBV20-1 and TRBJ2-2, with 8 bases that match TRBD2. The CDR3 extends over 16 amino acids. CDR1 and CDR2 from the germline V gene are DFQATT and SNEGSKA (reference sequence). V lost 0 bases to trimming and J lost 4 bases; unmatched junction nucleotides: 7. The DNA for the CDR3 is TGCAGTGCTAGAGATGACGGGGGGGAGGGCACCGGGGAGCTGTTTTTT. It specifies CSARDDGGEGTGELFF.

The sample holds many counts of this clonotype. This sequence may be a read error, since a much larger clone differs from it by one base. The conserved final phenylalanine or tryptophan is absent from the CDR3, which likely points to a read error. The CDR3 DNA follows: TGTGCCAGCAGTGACGGAGGTAGCGGGGGCGCGAACACCGGGGAGCTGTTTCTT. This codes for CASSDGGSGGANTGELFL. The V and J genes are TRBV6-4 and TRBJ2-2; 9 positions agree with TRBD2. The CDR3 runs 18 residues. V dropped 2 bases and J dropped 0; count of bases not matched to a gene: 7. The germline CDR1 and CDR2 sequences are MRHNA and SNTAGT.

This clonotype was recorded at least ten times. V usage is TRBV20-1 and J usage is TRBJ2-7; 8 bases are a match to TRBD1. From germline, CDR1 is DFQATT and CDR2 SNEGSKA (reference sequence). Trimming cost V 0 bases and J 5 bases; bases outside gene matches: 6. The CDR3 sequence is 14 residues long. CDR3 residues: CSAREDRAADEQYF. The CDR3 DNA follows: TGCAGTGCTAGAGAGGACAGGGCCGCCGACGAGCAGTACTTC.

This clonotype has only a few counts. The CDR3 loop is CASSRPGTRDLETQYF. The CDR3 DNA follows: TGTGCCAGTAGCCGGCCCGGGACTAGAGATTTGGAGACCCAGTACTTC. The chain links TRBV19 to TRBJ2-5; 8 positions match TRBD2. Germline CDR1 reads LNHDA; CDR2 reads SQIVND (reference sequence). V lost 6 bases to trimming and J lost 5 bases; unmatched junction nucleotides: 14. The CDR3 extends over 16 amino acids.

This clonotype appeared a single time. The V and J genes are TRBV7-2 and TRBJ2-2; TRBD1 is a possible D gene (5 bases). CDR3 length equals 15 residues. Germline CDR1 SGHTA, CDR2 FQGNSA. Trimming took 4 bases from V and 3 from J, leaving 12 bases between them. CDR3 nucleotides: TGTGCCAGCAGCTCAACCCCAGGGTACACCGGGGAGCTGTTTTTT. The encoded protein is CASSSTPGYTGELFF.

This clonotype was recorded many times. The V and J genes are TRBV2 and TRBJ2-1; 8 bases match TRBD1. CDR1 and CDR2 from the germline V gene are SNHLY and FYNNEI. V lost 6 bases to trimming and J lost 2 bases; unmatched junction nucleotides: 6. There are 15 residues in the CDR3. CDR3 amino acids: CASRLDRGAYNEQFF. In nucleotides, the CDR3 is TGTGCCAGCAGACTCGACAGGGGTGCCTACAATGAGCAGTTCTTC.

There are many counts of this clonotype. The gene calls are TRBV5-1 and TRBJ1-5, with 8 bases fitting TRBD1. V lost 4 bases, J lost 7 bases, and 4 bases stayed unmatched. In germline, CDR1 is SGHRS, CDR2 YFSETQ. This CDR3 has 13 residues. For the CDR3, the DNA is TGCGCCAGCAGCATCGGACAGGGACAGCCCCAGCATTTT. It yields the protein CASSIGQGQPQHF. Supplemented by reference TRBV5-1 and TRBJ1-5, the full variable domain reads KAGVTQTPRYLIKTRGQQVTLSCSPISGHRSVSWYQQTPGQGLQFLFEYFSETQRNKGNFPGRFSGRQFSNSRSEMNVSTLELGDSALYLCASSIGQGQPQHFGDGTRLSIL.

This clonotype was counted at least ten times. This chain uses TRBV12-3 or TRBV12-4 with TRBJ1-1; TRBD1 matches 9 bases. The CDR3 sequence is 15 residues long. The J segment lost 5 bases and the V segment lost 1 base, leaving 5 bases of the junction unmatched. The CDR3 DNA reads TGTGCCAGCAGTTTAGGGGGACAGGGAAATACTGAAGCTTTCTTT. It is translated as CASSLGGQGNTEAFF.

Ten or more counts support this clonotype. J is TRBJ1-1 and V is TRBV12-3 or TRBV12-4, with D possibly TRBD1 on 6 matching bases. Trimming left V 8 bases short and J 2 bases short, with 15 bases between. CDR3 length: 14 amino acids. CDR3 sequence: CASGGGGGNTEAFF. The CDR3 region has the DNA TGTGCCAGCGGGGGAGGGGGAGGAAACACTGAAGCTTTCTTT.

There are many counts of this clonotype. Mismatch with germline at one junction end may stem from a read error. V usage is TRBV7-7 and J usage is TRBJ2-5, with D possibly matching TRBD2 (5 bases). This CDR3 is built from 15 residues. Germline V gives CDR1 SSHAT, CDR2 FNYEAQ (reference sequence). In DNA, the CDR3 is TGTGCTAGCAGCCCGCTACTCCGGGGCCAAGAGACCCAGTACTTC. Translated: CASSPLLRGQETQYF. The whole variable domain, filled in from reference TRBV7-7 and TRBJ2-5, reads GAGVSQSPRYKVTKRGQDVTLRCDPISSHATLYWYQQALGQGPEFLTYFNYEAQPDKSGLPSDRFSAERPEGSISTLTIQRTEQRDSAMYRCASSPLLRGQETQYFGPGTRLLVL.

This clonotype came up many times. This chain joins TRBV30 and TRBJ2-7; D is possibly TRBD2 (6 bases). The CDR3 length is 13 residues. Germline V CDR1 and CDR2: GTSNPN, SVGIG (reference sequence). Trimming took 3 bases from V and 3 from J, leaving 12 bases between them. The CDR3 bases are TGTGCCTGGAGACAGGTCGGGGGCTACGAGCAGTACTTC. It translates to CAWRQVGGYEQYF.

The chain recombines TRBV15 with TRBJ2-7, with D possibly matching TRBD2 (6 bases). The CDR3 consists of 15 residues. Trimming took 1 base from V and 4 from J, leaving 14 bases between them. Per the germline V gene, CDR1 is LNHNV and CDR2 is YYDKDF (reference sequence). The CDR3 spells CATSRGRGGLYEQYF. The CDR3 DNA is TGTGCCACCAGCAGAGGTAGAGGCGGACTATACGAGCAGTACTTC.

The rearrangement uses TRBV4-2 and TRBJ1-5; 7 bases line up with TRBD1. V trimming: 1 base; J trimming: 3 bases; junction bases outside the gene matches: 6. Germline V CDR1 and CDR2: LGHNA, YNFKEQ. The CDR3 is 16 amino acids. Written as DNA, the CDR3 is TGTGCCAGCAGCCAAGCTACAGGGGCTAACAATCAGCCCCAGCATTTT. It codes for CASSQATGANNQPQHF.

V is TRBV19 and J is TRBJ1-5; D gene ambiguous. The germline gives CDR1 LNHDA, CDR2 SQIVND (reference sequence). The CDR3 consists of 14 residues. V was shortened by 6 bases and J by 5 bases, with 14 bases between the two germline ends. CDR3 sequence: CASSLWARDQPQHF. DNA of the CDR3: TGTGCCAGTAGCTTGTGGGCCCGAGATCAGCCCCAGCATTTT.

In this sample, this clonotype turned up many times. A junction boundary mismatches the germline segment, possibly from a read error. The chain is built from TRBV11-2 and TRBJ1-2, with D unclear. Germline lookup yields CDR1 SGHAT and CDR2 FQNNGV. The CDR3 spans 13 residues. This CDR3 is CASSLAGIYGYTF. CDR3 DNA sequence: TGTGCCAGCAGTTTAGCAGGAATTTACGGCTACACCTTC.

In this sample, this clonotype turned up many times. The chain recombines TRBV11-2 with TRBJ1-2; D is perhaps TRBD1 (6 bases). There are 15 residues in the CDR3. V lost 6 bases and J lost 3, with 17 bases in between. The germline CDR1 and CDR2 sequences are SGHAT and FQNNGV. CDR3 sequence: CASSSIQGKYYGYTF. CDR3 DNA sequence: TGTGCCAGCAGTTCCATACAGGGCAAATACTATGGCTACACCTTC.

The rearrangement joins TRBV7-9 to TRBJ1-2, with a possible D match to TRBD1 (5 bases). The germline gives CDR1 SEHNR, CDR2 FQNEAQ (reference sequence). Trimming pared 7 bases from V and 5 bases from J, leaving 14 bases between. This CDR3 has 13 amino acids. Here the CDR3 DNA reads TGTGCCAGCACCACAGTGGGACGGTATGGCTACACCTTC. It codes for CASTTVGRYGYTF.

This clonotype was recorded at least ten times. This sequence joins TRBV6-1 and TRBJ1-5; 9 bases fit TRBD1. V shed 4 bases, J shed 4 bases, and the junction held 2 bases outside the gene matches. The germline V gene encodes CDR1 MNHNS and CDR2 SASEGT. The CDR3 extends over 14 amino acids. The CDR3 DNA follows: TGTGCCAGCAGTGTAGACAGGGGGAATCAGCCCCAGCATTTT. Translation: CASSVDRGNQPQHF.

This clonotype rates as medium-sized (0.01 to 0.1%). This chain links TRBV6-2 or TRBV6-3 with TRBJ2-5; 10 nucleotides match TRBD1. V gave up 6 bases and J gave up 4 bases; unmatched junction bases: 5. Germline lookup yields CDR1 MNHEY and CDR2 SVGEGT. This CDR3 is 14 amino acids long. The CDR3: CASSRRTGGETQYF. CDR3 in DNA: TGTGCCAGCAGCAGAAGGACAGGGGGAGAGACCCAGTACTTC.

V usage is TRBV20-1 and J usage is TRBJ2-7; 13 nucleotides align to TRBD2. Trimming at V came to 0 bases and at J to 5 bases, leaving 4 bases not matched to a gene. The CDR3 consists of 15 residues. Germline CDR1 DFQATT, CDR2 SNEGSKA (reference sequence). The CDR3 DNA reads TGCAGTGCTAGAGATAGGGGACTAGCGGGGAACGAGCAGTACTTC. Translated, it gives CSARDRGLAGNEQYF.

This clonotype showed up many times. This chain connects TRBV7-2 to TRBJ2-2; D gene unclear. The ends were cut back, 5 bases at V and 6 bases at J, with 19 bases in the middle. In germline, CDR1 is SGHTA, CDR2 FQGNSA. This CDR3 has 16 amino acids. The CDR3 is CASSRLIRLSAGELFF. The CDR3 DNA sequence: TGTGCCAGCAGCCGGCTTATTCGTTTAAGCGCCGGGGAGCTGTTTTTT.

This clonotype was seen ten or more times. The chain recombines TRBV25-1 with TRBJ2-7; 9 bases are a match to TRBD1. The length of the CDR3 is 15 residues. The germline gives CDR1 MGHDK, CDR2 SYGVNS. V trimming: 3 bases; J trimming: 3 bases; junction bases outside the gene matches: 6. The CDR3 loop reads CASSEFRDRVYEQYF. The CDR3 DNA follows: TGTGCCAGCAGTGAGTTCCGGGACAGGGTCTACGAGCAGTACTTC.

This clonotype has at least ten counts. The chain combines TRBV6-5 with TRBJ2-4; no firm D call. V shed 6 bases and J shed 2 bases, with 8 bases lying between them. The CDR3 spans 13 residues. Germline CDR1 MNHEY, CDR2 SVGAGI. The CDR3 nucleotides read TGTGCCAGCAGCGACTCACCCAAAAACATTCAGTACTTC. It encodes CASSDSPKNIQYF.

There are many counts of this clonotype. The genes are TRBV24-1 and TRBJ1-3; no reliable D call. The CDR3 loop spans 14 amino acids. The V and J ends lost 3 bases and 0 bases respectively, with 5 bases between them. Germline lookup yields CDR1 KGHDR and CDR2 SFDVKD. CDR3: CATSDPHSGNTIYF. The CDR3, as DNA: TGTGCCACCAGTGATCCCCACTCTGGAAACACCATATATTTT.

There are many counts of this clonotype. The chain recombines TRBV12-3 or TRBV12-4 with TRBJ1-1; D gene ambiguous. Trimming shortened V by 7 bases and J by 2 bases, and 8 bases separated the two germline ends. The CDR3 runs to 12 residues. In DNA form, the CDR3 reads TGTGCCAGCACCTCTTCAAACACTGAAGCTTTCTTT. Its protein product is CASTSSNTEAFF.

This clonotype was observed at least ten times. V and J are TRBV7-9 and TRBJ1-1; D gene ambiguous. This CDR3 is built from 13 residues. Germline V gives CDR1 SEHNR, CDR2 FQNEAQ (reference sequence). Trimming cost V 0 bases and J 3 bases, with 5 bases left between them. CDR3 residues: CASSLAPDTEAFF. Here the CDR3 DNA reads TGTGCCAGCAGCTTAGCGCCCGACACTGAAGCTTTCTTT. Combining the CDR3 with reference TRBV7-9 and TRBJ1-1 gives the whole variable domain DTGVSQNPRHKITKRGQNVTFRCDPISEHNRLYWYRQTLGQGPEFLTYFQNEAQLEKSRLLSDRFSAERPKGSFSTLEIQRTEQGDSAMYLCASSLAPDTEAFFGQGTRLTVV.